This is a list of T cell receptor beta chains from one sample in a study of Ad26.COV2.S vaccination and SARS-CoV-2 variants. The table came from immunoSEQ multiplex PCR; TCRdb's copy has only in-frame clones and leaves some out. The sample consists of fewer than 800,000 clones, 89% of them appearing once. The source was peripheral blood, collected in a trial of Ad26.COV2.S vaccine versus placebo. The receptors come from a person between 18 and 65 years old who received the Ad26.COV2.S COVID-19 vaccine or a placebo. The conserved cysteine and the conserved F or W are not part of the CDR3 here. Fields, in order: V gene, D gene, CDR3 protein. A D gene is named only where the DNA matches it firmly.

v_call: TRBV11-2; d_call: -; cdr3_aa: ASRTTQGTGYEQY
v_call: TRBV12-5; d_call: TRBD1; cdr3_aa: ASGLGDRAYNEQF
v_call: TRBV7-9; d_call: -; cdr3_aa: ASSLTGLLGTQY
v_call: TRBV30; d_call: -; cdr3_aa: AWSVGRTDTQY
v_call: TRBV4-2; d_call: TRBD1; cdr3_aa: ASSQVAGGWRGYT
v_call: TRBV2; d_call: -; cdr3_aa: ASAELSSYNEQF
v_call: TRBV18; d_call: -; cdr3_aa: ASSPRGNQPQH
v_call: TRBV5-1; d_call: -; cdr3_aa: ASSSPGRPGGYT
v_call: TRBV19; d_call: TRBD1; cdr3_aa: ASRPGQGDGNEQF
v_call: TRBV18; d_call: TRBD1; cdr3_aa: ASSLQQGVSTEAF
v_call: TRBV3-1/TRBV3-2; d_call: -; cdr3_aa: ASRRARTGEQY
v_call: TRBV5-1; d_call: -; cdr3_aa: ASSLAISYEQY
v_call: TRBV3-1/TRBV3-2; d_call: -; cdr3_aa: ASSPRRGDTQY
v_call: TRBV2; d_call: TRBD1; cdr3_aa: ASGTGTGAYEQY
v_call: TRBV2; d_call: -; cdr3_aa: ASMREFGGEQY
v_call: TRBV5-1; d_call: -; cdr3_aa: ASSPSGGNQPQH
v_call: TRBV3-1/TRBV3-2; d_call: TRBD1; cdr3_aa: ASSLQRGPATNEKLF
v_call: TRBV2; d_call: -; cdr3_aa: ASSEWPVNTEAF